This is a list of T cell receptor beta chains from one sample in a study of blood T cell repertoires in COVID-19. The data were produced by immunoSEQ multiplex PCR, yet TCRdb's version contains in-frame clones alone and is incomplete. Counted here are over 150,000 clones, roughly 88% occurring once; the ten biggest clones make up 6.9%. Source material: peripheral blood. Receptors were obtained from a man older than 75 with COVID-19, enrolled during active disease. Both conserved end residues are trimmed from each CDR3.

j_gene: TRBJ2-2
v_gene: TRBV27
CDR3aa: ASSLRASGRGELF

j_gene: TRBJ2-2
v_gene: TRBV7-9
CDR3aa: ASSTYRENTGELF

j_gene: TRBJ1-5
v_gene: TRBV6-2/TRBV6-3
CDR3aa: ASSSPGQGNNQPQH

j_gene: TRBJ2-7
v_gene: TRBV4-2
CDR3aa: ASSRGQSGVYEQY

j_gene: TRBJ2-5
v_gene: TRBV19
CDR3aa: ASRGGETQY

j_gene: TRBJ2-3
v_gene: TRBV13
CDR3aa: ASEELAGGPTDTQY

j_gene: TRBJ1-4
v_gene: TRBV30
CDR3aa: AWTGTGAI

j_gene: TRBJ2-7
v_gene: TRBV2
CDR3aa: ASTGRQGAEYEQY

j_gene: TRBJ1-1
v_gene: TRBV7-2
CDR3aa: ASSQTGQPNTEAF

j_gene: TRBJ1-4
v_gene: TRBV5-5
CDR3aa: ASSPRTAEKLF

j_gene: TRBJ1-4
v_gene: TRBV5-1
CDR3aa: ASSLGQGNEKLF

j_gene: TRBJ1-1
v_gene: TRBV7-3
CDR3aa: ASSKPGGEAF

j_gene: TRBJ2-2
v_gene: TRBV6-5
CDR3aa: ASSFRLAVTGELF

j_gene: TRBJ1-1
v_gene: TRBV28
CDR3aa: ASSSEGASDTEAF

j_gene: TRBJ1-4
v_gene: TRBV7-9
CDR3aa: ASSPHRGHEKLF

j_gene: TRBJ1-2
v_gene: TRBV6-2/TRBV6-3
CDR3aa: ASSYSLGPGQTANYGYT

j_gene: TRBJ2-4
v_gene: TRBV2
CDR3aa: ASSGAGGSKNIQY

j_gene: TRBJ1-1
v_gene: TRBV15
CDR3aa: ATSPPGSSSTEAF

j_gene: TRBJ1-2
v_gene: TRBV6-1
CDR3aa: ASSETAGVGYT

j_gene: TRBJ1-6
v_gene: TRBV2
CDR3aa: ASSAGAPQTPLH

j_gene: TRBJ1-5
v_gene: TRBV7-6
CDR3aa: ASSLLNQPQH

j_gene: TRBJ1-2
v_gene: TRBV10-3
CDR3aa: ANRQGINYGYT

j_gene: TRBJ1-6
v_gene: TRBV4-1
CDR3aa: ASSQDRAGALH

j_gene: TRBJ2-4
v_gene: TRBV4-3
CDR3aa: ASSQDRANIQY

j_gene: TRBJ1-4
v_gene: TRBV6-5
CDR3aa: ASSYSRVATNEKLF

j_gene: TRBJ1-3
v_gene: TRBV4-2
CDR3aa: ASSQDYSSGNTIY

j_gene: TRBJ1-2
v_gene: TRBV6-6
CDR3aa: ASSYLAAGYT

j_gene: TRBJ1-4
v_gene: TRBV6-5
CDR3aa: ASLDSTNEKLF

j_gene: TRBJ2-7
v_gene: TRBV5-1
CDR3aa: ASRPGLAASYEQY

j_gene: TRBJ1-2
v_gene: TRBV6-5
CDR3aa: ASSSVATGGYGYT

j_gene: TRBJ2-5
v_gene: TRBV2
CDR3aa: ASKEGQGDFKTQY

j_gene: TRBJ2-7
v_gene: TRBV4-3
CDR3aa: ASSLQWGVYEQY

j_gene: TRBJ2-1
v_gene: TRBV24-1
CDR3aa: ATSDLTLAGGNEQF

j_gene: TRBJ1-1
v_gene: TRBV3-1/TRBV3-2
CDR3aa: ASSQRGENTEAF

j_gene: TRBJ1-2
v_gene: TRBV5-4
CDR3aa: ASSLEPMTGGYGYT

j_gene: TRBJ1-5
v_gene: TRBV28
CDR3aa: ASSQFQPQH

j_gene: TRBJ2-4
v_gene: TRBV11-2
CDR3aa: ASSFPSVGGGKNIQY

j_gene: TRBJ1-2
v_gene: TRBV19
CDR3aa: ASSIDGNRGANYGYT

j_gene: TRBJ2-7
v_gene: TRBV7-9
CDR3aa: ASSLAGRVSDEQY

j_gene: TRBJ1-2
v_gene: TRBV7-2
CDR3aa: ASSGRGTGGGYGYT